This T cell receptor (beta chain) is from a study of blood T cell repertoires in COVID-19. In the authors' methods: From reference gene primer amplification, estimates of nucleated cell counts were derived. Repertoires were generated with immunoSEQ multiplex PCR, while TCRdb's copy carries only in-frame clones and drops some. That table furnishes V, J and clone size, whereas the DNA furnished D and trimming. The sample lists roughly 250,000 clones, approximately 86% seen once, with 3.3% in the top ten. Between the trimmed V and J ends, which lost 4 bases and 3 bases, there was a span of 15 bases. This CDR3 comprises 15 residues. The V gene's germline CDR1 is SGHTS and CDR2 YDEGEE. Enrollees, about 18 to 95 years old, lived in about two dozen US areas. Cohort allocation depended upon clinical history that participants reported.

This sequence originates from a woman aged 35 to 49 with acute COVID-19. J is TRBJ2-3 and V is TRBV5-8; D might be TRBD1 (6 bases). The material sequenced was PBMCs or T cells enriched from blood (not recorded which). CDR3 sequence (DNA): TGTGCCAGCAGCCCTTCGGGACACACGACAGATACGCAGTATTTT. It specifies CASSPSGHTTDTQYF.